This TCR beta chain was identified in a study of blood T cells in healthy people across ages (dated by TCRdb to 2015 to 2017). For the study in its entirety: In model experiments, template switching captured roughly one uniquely barcoded TCR beta cDNA molecule for every two T cells. The donors were divided into four age groups: young (average around 17 years), middle-aged (about 39), aged (around 67) and long-lived (82). Using deep sequencing normalized with unique cDNA molecular identifiers, the study measured how TCR beta repertoire diversity changes with age. Using the same blood draw, the study looked at two additional independent replicas of 1 million unique cDNA reads for two donors, one aged 18 to 30 and the other aged 80 or older. To avoid experimental bias, donors of different ages were distributed randomly across sequencing lanes. Findings and caveats that apply to the study as a whole: As age increased, observed TCR beta diversity per million T cells dropped in a roughly linear way, and a significant reduction was already evident by age around 41. Because profiling used bulk unsorted PBMCs, naive and antigen-experienced compartments could not be compared conclusively. Because the CMV infection status of the donors was unknown, age-related changes in expanded clonotypes may potentially have been confounded. There was a strong correlation between observed TCR beta diversity and the percentage of naive T cells measured by flow cytometry. Compared with the aged group, the long-lived group had more naive CD4+ T cells, fewer expanded clones and increased TCR diversity, suggesting age selection. Estimates of total diversity from one million sequenced T cells were regarded as lower bounds and underestimates.

Donors were 39 systemically healthy Caucasian individuals from Russia aged 6 to 90 years. Ten milliliters of peripheral blood were drawn from each donor into EDTA-treated Vacutainer tubes. Ficoll-Paque density-gradient centrifugation was used to isolate PBMCs, with at least 7 million obtained per sample. Trizol reagent was used to extract total RNA from PBMCs, with at least 6 micrograms per sample. The percentages of naive CD45RAhigh/CD27high T cells were determined by flow cytometry on a PBMC aliquot from every donor. The library relied on 5' RACE. Sequencing instrument: Illumina HiSeq 2500. A second PCR of roughly 6 to 12 cycles was performed with a sample-barcoded 5' primer and a J-beta primer mix. A template-switch 5' adaptor carrying 12 random nucleotides introduced a unique molecular identifier onto each TCR beta cDNA molecule. Each sample yielded at least 2.5 million CDR3-containing paired-end reads. The Mint cDNA synthesis kit, primed by a TRBC-specific oligonucleotide, was used to synthesize first-strand cDNA from all RNA. Following uracil-DNA glycosylase treatment, all cDNA underwent a first 18-cycle PCR with the universal primers M1SS and BC2_uni_R. As for the original processing: For normalization, 1 million high-quality reads were randomly selected from each sample, with every read carrying a distinct molecular identifier. Reads sharing molecular identifiers were discarded rather than binned into consensus sequences. MiTCR, run with a Q25 quality threshold and the strictest error-elimination algorithm, handled CDR3 identification, clonotype clustering and error correction. A nonparametric unseen species model with Euler transformation was used to estimate a lower bound on total TCR beta diversity. TCRdb reworked the public reads: Q25 trimming with fastp, MiXCR clone assembly, productive beta chains retained. Rows with a matching CDR3 protein are joined into one entry that keeps the most common DNA and genes. The V and J calls were determined by TCRdb, not by the authors. The table for this sample lists roughly 1.5 million distinct CDR3 sequences; 35% to 45% of them were counted only once. Less than 5% of the sample rests with the top ten.

This clonotype was found a few times. The antigen it binds to is not known. No quality values exist for individual bases; no much larger clone is one base distant. Including the terminal cysteine and phenylalanine, the CDR3 comprises 12 residues. Only the CDR3 DNA is retained, 36 bases long and in frame from the first base. V and J are trimmed by 5 bases and 6 bases, and the gene matches miss 4 bases of the junction. The germline V gene (reference sequence) sets CDR1 to LGHDT and CDR2 to YNNKEL. The TCR sequence derives from a woman aged 18-29 years in good health. Sequences were obtained from blood. The chain joins TRBV3-1 to TRBJ2-7, with TRBD2 identical over 7 junction bases. The bases are TGTGCCAGCAGCGAGACTAGCCGCGAGCAGTACTTC. This gives the protein CASSETSREQYF.